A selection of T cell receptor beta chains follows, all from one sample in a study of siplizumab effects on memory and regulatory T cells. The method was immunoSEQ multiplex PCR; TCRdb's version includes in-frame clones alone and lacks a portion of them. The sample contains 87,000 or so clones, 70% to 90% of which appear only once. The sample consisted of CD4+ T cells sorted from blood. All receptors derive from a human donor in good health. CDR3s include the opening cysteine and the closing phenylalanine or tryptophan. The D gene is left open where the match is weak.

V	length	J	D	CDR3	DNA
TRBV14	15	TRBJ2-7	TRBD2	CASSQRLAGGYEQYF	TGTGCCAGCAGCCAAAGACTAGCGGGAGGCTACGAGCAGTACTTC
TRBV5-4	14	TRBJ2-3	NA	CASSFRGAGDTQYF	TGTGCCAGCAGCTTCCGTGGGGCCGGTGATACGCAGTATTTT
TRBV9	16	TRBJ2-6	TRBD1	CASSVEGAPGANVLTF	TGTGCCAGCAGCGTAGAGGGGGCACCTGGGGCCAACGTCCTGACTTTC
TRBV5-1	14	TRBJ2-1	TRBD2	CASGGLAGTSEQFF	TGCGCCAGCGGGGGACTAGCGGGAACTAGTGAGCAGTTCTTC
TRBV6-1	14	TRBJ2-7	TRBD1	CASKMDREYYEQYF	TGTGCCAGCAAGATGGACAGGGAGTACTACGAGCAGTACTTC
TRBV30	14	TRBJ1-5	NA	CAWSVGPLGQPQHF	TGTGCCTGGAGTGTGGGGCCTTTAGGGCAGCCCCAGCATTTT
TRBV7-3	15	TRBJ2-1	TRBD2	CASSPIAGAYNEQFF	TGTGCCAGCAGCCCCATAGCGGGAGCCTACAATGAGCAGTTCTTC
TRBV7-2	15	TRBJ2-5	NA	CASNLVGGVLETQYF	TGTGCCAGCAACCTCGTGGGTGGGGTATTGGAGACCCAGTACTTC
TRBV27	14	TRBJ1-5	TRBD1	CASSPRGRDQPQHF	TGTGCCAGCAGTCCCAGGGGGAGAGATCAGCCCCAGCATTTT
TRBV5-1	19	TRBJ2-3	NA	CASSLTPGPTTSGTDTQYF	TGCGCCAGCAGCTTGACTCCGGGACCAACGACAAGTGGCACAGATACGCAGTATTTT
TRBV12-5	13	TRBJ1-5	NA	CASGLVERGTQHF	TGTGCTAGTGGTTTGGTCGAGAGGGGAACCCAGCATTTT
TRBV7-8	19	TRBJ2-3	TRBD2	CASSTPRVGRLARTDTQYF	TGTGCCAGCAGCACACCGCGGGTGGGACGACTAGCGCGCACAGATACGCAGTATTTT